The rows below give T cell receptor beta chains drawn from one sample of a study of blood T cell repertoires in COVID-19. Here immunoSEQ multiplex PCR was the method, and the copy in TCRdb shows in-frame clones only, minus some. Of under 450,000 clones in the sample, approximately 84% were seen once. Sequencing used PBMCs or T cells enriched from blood (not recorded which). All receptors derive from a woman aged 25-40 years who had recovered from COVID-19. The CDR3 runs from the conserved cysteine through the conserved F or W. Each record gives: D gene, V gene, clone size, J gene, CDR3 protein, CDR3 DNA. D genes are given only for firm matches. Part of the rows lack a size; the others show once, few, many or a class for expanded clones.

d_gene: -; v_gene: TRBV9; abundance: -; j_gene: TRBJ2-3; CDR3aa: CASSVYTDTQYF; CDR3nt: TGTGCCAGCAGCGTTTACACAGATACGCAGTATTTT
d_gene: -; v_gene: TRBV27; abundance: -; j_gene: TRBJ1-2; CDR3aa: CASSFQQGNYGYTF; CDR3nt: TGTGCCAGCAGCTTCCAACAGGGAAACTATGGCTACACCTTC
d_gene: TRBD1; v_gene: TRBV19; abundance: -; j_gene: TRBJ1-2; CDR3aa: CASSIGLTGYGGYTF; CDR3nt: TGTGCCAGTAGTATAGGACTGACAGGGTACGGTGGCTACACCTTC
d_gene: -; v_gene: TRBV2; abundance: -; j_gene: TRBJ1-2; CDR3aa: CASREGNYGYTF; CDR3nt: TGTGCCAGCAGGGAGGGGAACTATGGCTACACCTTC
d_gene: -; v_gene: TRBV19; abundance: -; j_gene: TRBJ1-5; CDR3aa: CASSIGGGRQPQHF; CDR3nt: TGTGCCAGTAGTATAGGTGGGGGCCGACAGCCCCAGCATTTT
d_gene: TRBD2; v_gene: TRBV5-1; abundance: -; j_gene: TRBJ2-3; CDR3aa: CASSPGLDSSTDTQYF; CDR3nt: TGCGCCAGCAGCCCGGGACTAGATTCTAGCACAGATACGCAGTATTTT
d_gene: -; v_gene: TRBV5-5; abundance: -; j_gene: TRBJ1-1; CDR3aa: CASSLGPGDTEAFF; CDR3nt: TGTGCCAGCAGCTTGGGACCGGGGGACACTGAAGCTTTCTTT
d_gene: -; v_gene: TRBV11-2; abundance: -; j_gene: TRBJ2-3; CDR3aa: CASSGGTQRGTDTQYF; CDR3nt: TGTGCCAGCAGCGGGGGGACTCAGAGGGGTACAGATACGCAGTATTTT
d_gene: -; v_gene: TRBV18; abundance: -; j_gene: TRBJ1-3; CDR3aa: CASSPSGSGAGNTIYF; CDR3nt: TGTGCCAGCTCACCCAGCGGGTCGGGTGCGGGAAACACCATATATTTT
d_gene: TRBD2; v_gene: TRBV9; abundance: -; j_gene: TRBJ2-2; CDR3aa: CASSVGLAGGDTGELFF; CDR3nt: TGTGCCAGCAGCGTAGGACTAGCGGGAGGGGACACCGGGGAGCTGTTTTTT
d_gene: -; v_gene: TRBV7-9; abundance: -; j_gene: TRBJ1-5; CDR3aa: CASSLGFDRTNQPQHF; CDR3nt: TGTGCCAGCAGCTTAGGATTCGACAGGACCAATCAGCCCCAGCATTTT
d_gene: TRBD1; v_gene: TRBV6-2/TRBV6-3; abundance: -; j_gene: TRBJ2-7; CDR3aa: CASSRPFGTVYEQYF; CDR3nt: TGTGCCAGCAGCCGACCCTTTGGGACAGTCTACGAGCAGTACTTC
d_gene: -; v_gene: TRBV19; abundance: -; j_gene: TRBJ2-2; CDR3aa: CASSILGTTGELFF; CDR3nt: TGTGCCAGTAGTATACTAGGAACCACCGGGGAGCTGTTTTTT
d_gene: -; v_gene: TRBV6-5; abundance: -; j_gene: TRBJ1-1; CDR3aa: CASSDRRTQNTEAFF; CDR3nt: TGTGCCAGCTCGGACAGACGGACCCAGAACACTGAAGCTTTCTTT
d_gene: TRBD1; v_gene: TRBV4-1; abundance: -; j_gene: TRBJ2-5; CDR3aa: CASSHRQGETQYF; CDR3nt: TGCGCCAGCAGCCACAGACAGGGAGAGACCCAGTACTTC
d_gene: TRBD1; v_gene: TRBV2; abundance: -; j_gene: TRBJ1-2; CDR3aa: CASTEGGQGVYGYTF; CDR3nt: TGTGCCAGCACCGAGGGGGGACAGGGCGTCTATGGCTACACCTTC
d_gene: TRBD1; v_gene: TRBV11-2; abundance: -; j_gene: TRBJ1-1; CDR3aa: CASSLGQGMAEAFF; CDR3nt: TGTGCCAGCAGCCTGGGACAGGGTATGGCTGAAGCTTTCTTT
d_gene: TRBD1; v_gene: TRBV4-1; abundance: -; j_gene: TRBJ1-4; CDR3aa: CASSQRGGASNEKLFF; CDR3nt: TGCGCCAGCAGCCAACGAGGGGGCGCGTCTAATGAAAAACTGTTTTTT
d_gene: -; v_gene: TRBV2; abundance: -; j_gene: TRBJ1-4; CDR3aa: CASSDGQMHEKLFF; CDR3nt: TGTGCCAGCAGTGATGGACAGATGCATGAAAAACTGTTTTTT
d_gene: -; v_gene: TRBV27; abundance: -; j_gene: TRBJ1-2; CDR3aa: CASSFIFPGQAIYGYTF; CDR3nt: TGTGCCAGCAGTTTCATATTTCCGGGACAAGCGATCTATGGCTACACCTTC
d_gene: -; v_gene: TRBV7-2; abundance: -; j_gene: TRBJ1-1; CDR3aa: CASSYSQGGTEAFF; CDR3nt: TGTGCCAGCAGCTACTCACAAGGGGGAACTGAAGCTTTCTTT
d_gene: TRBD1; v_gene: TRBV28; abundance: -; j_gene: TRBJ1-6; CDR3aa: CASSPSGTGLSPLHF; CDR3nt: TGTGCCAGCAGTCCCTCCGGGACAGGGTTGTCACCCCTCCACTTT
d_gene: TRBD1; v_gene: TRBV30; abundance: -; j_gene: TRBJ1-4; CDR3aa: CAWSVGGSDEKLFF; CDR3nt: TGTGCCTGGAGTGTAGGGGGCAGTGACGAAAAACTGTTTTTT
d_gene: TRBD1; v_gene: TRBV24-1; abundance: few; j_gene: TRBJ1-5; CDR3aa: CATSDGQGWDQPQHF; CDR3nt: TGTGCCACCAGTGACGGACAGGGATGGGATCAGCCCCAGCATTTT
d_gene: TRBD1; v_gene: TRBV6-5; abundance: once; j_gene: TRBJ2-1; CDR3aa: CASRFRDRYNEQFF; CDR3nt: TGTGCCAGCAGATTCCGGGACAGATACAATGAGCAGTTCTTC
d_gene: -; v_gene: TRBV7-9; abundance: -; j_gene: TRBJ1-1; CDR3aa: CASSLGGFGTEAFF; CDR3nt: TGTGCCAGCAGCTTAGGTGGTTTCGGCACTGAAGCTTTCTTT
d_gene: -; v_gene: TRBV4-1; abundance: many; j_gene: TRBJ1-1; CDR3aa: CASSQLRGNAAEAFF; CDR3nt: TGCGCCAGCAGCCAACTCCGGGGGAACGCAGCTGAAGCTTTCTTT
d_gene: -; v_gene: TRBV21-1; abundance: -; j_gene: TRBJ2-3; CDR3aa: CASSRTQGSTDTQYF; CDR3nt: TGTGCCAGCAGCAGGACCCAGGGAAGCACAGATACGCAGTATTTT
d_gene: TRBD2; v_gene: TRBV9; abundance: few; j_gene: TRBJ2-2; CDR3aa: CASSVVAAGANTGELFF; CDR3nt: TGTGCCAGCAGCGTAGTCGCAGCGGGGGCGAACACCGGGGAGCTGTTTTTT
d_gene: -; v_gene: TRBV4-1; abundance: -; j_gene: TRBJ1-2; CDR3aa: CASSQEAVNYGYTF; CDR3nt: TGCGCCAGCAGCCAAGAGGCGGTTAACTATGGCTACACCTTC
d_gene: -; v_gene: TRBV19; abundance: -; j_gene: TRBJ1-1; CDR3aa: CASSHIDREAFF; CDR3nt: TGTGCCAGTAGTCACATCGACAGGGAAGCTTTCTTT
d_gene: -; v_gene: TRBV24-1; abundance: -; j_gene: TRBJ2-1; CDR3aa: CATSGGGQNYNEQFF; CDR3nt: TGTGCCACCAGTGGTGGCGGACAGAACTACAATGAGCAGTTCTTC
d_gene: TRBD1; v_gene: TRBV28; abundance: -; j_gene: TRBJ1-1; CDR3aa: CASSYHRGPYGNTEAFF; CDR3nt: TGTGCCAGCAGTTACCACAGGGGTCCTTATGGGAACACTGAAGCTTTCTTT
d_gene: -; v_gene: TRBV5-8; abundance: -; j_gene: TRBJ1-6; CDR3aa: CASSSTQDYNSPLHF; CDR3nt: TGTGCCAGCAGCTCAACGCAGGACTATAATTCACCCCTCCACTTT
d_gene: TRBD1; v_gene: TRBV6-5; abundance: -; j_gene: TRBJ2-4; CDR3aa: CASRQGAPAKNIQYF; CDR3nt: TGTGCCAGCAGACAGGGGGCGCCGGCCAAAAACATTCAGTACTTC
d_gene: TRBD1; v_gene: TRBV27; abundance: -; j_gene: TRBJ2-1; CDR3aa: CASSLFTPSRTGHEQFF; CDR3nt: TGTGCCAGCAGTTTATTCACCCCTTCTAGGACAGGGCATGAGCAGTTCTTC
d_gene: -; v_gene: TRBV5-1; abundance: -; j_gene: TRBJ1-1; CDR3aa: CASSFTGLGNTEAFF; CDR3nt: TGCGCCAGCAGCTTTACAGGGTTGGGGAACACTGAAGCTTTCTTT
d_gene: -; v_gene: TRBV2; abundance: -; j_gene: TRBJ2-3; CDR3aa: CASKTLRDTQYF; CDR3nt: TGTGCCAGCAAGACTCTAAGGGATACGCAGTATTTT
d_gene: TRBD2; v_gene: TRBV19; abundance: -; j_gene: TRBJ2-3; CDR3aa: CASRSPSGGSTDTQYF; CDR3nt: TGTGCCAGTAGATCTCCTAGCGGGGGATCCACAGATACGCAGTATTTT
d_gene: TRBD2; v_gene: TRBV5-1; abundance: once; j_gene: TRBJ2-5; CDR3aa: CASSFPGGSGGQETQYF; CDR3nt: TGCGCCAGCAGCTTCCCCGGAGGTAGCGGGGGCCAAGAGACCCAGTACTTC
d_gene: TRBD1; v_gene: TRBV5-1; abundance: once; j_gene: TRBJ1-2; CDR3aa: CASSFLGSGTGSSTF; CDR3nt: TGCGCCAGCAGCTTTTTGGGCTCCGGGACAGGATCATCCACCTTC
d_gene: TRBD2; v_gene: TRBV29-1; abundance: -; j_gene: TRBJ2-1; CDR3aa: CSVDGIDLRDYNEQFF; CDR3nt: TGCAGCGTTGATGGGATAGACTTGAGGGACTATAATGAGCAGTTCTTC
d_gene: TRBD1; v_gene: TRBV2; abundance: -; j_gene: TRBJ1-3; CDR3aa: CASSFTGGAGNTIYF; CDR3nt: TGTGCCAGCAGTTTTACAGGGGGAGCAGGAAACACCATATATTTT
d_gene: -; v_gene: TRBV7-9; abundance: -; j_gene: TRBJ2-1; CDR3aa: CASSPGTSYNEQFF; CDR3nt: TGTGCCAGCAGCCCTGGGACATCCTACAATGAGCAGTTCTTC
d_gene: TRBD1; v_gene: TRBV5-8; abundance: -; j_gene: TRBJ1-5; CDR3aa: CASSQGQNSNQPQHF; CDR3nt: TGTGCCAGCAGCCAGGGACAGAATAGCAATCAGCCCCAGCATTTT
d_gene: -; v_gene: TRBV20-1; abundance: -; j_gene: TRBJ1-1; CDR3aa: CSASSSTEAFF; CDR3nt: TGCAGTGCTAGTAGCTCCACTGAAGCTTTCTTT
d_gene: -; v_gene: TRBV11-2; abundance: -; j_gene: TRBJ2-1; CDR3aa: CATTGRGSYNEQFF; CDR3nt: TGTGCCACTACGGGCAGGGGTTCCTACAATGAGCAGTTCTTC
d_gene: TRBD2; v_gene: TRBV7-9; abundance: -; j_gene: TRBJ2-2; CDR3aa: CASSSGTSGANTGELFF; CDR3nt: TGTGCCAGCAGCTCCGGGACTAGCGGGGCCAACACCGGGGAGCTGTTTTTT
d_gene: -; v_gene: TRBV15; abundance: -; j_gene: TRBJ2-7; CDR3aa: CATSRDWSEQYF; CDR3nt: TGTGCCACCAGCAGGGACTGGAGCGAGCAGTACTTC
d_gene: -; v_gene: TRBV5-4; abundance: -; j_gene: TRBJ1-2; CDR3aa: CASSWGGDGGYGYTF; CDR3nt: TGTGCCAGCAGCTGGGGGGGCGATGGTGGCTATGGCTACACCTTC
d_gene: -; v_gene: TRBV6-5; abundance: -; j_gene: TRBJ2-7; CDR3aa: CASRTDRRVSYEQYF; CDR3nt: TGTGCCAGCAGAACCGACAGACGGGTCTCCTACGAGCAGTACTTC
d_gene: -; v_gene: TRBV27; abundance: -; j_gene: TRBJ1-2; CDR3aa: CASRPTGGLGYTF; CDR3nt: TGTGCCAGCAGGCCCACGGGGGGACTGGGCTACACCTTC
d_gene: -; v_gene: TRBV5-6; abundance: -; j_gene: TRBJ2-7; CDR3aa: CASSLATGFFSGEQYF; CDR3nt: TGTGCCAGCAGCTTGGCGACAGGCTTTTTCTCCGGCGAGCAGTACTTC
d_gene: -; v_gene: TRBV4-2; abundance: -; j_gene: TRBJ2-7; CDR3aa: CASSPKGGPYEQYF; CDR3nt: TGTGCCAGCAGCCCCAAAGGAGGGCCCTACGAGCAGTACTTC
d_gene: -; v_gene: TRBV2; abundance: -; j_gene: TRBJ1-6; CDR3aa: CASSGAVYSPLHF; CDR3nt: TGTGCCAGCAGTGGGGCTGTTTATTCACCCCTCCACTTT
d_gene: TRBD2; v_gene: TRBV2; abundance: -; j_gene: TRBJ2-7; CDR3aa: CASSERSAASGGEQYF; CDR3nt: TGTGCCAGCAGTGAGCGGTCCGCAGCTAGCGGGGGCGAGCAGTACTTC